The rows below give T cell receptor beta chains drawn from one sample of a study of T cell changes during pregnancy in multiple sclerosis. Assay used: immunoSEQ multiplex PCR; TCRdb lists only in-frame clones, some missing. The sample lists under 65,000 clones, over 90% occurring once. The sample here was CD8+ T cells from peripheral blood mononuclear cells, taken in the third trimester of pregnancy. The receptor source for this set is a female donor with multiple sclerosis, enrolled in a pregnancy study. CDR3s include the opening cysteine and the closing phenylalanine or tryptophan. The order of the fields is V gene, clone size, J gene, D gene, CDR3 DNA, CDR3 protein. The D gene is left open where the match is weak. Rows give clone size only sometimes, using once, few, many, or a class for an expanded clone.

>TRBV6-5|.|TRBJ2-7|TRBD1
TGTGCCAGCAGTTACCCCGGGACAGGGGGACATGAGCAGTACTTC
CASSYPGTGGHEQYF
>TRBV10-2|.|TRBJ2-2|.
TGCGCCAGCAGTAATCTCCCCGGGGAGCTGTTTTTT
CASSNLPGELFF
>TRBV4-1|.|TRBJ2-2|TRBD2
TGCGCCAGCAGCCAAGGAGCGGGAATAGGGTCCGGGGAGCTGTTTTTT
CASSQGAGIGSGELFF
>TRBV7-6|.|TRBJ2-5|.
TGTGCCAGCAGTCCCCAGCGGCAAGAGACCCAGTACTTC
CASSPQRQETQYF
>TRBV5-6|.|TRBJ1-5|.
TGTGCCAGCAGCTCCTCAGGGTTAAATCAGCCCCAGCATTTT
CASSSSGLNQPQHF
>TRBV28|.|TRBJ2-2|TRBD2
TGTGCCAGTCGAGAGGGGCGGGAGGACACCGGGGAGCTGTTTTTT
CASREGREDTGELFF
>TRBV11-2|.|TRBJ2-2|TRBD1
TGTGCCAGCAGCCGACGAAAGGGTACAGGGGGTCCCGGGGAGCTGTTTTTT
CASSRRKGTGGPGELFF
>TRBV28|few|TRBJ1-1|.
TGTGCCAGCAGTTTAAGGGGAAGGAACACTGAAGCTTTCTTT
CASSLRGRNTEAFF
>TRBV4-2|.|TRBJ2-7|TRBD2
TGTGCCAGCAGCCAAGAAGGCGGACTAGCGGGAGTCCGCGAGCAGTACTTC
CASSQEGGLAGVREQYF
>TRBV30|once|TRBJ2-1|TRBD2
TGTGCCTGGACACTAGCGGGGAATGAGCAGTTCTTC
CAWTLAGNEQFF
>TRBV19|few|TRBJ2-1|.
TGTGCCAGTAACGGGGGAGGAGCCGGCAAGTTCTTC
CASNGGGAGKFF
>TRBV11-2|.|TRBJ1-2|.
TGTGCCAGCAGCTTAGCCCACGGGGGCTACACCTTC
CASSLAHGGYTF
>TRBV9|.|TRBJ2-3|TRBD2
TGTGCCAGCAGCTCCTCCTCAGGGACTAGCATCACAGATACGCAGTATTTT
CASSSSSGTSITDTQYF
>TRBV5-4|once|TRBJ2-3|TRBD2
TGTGCCAGCAGGCCAGGGACTAGCGGATTCACAGATACGCAGTATTTT
CASRPGTSGFTDTQYF
>TRBV20-1|.|TRBJ2-5|.
TGCAGTGCTAGAGAAAGAGGCCAGTACTTC
CSARERGQYF
>TRBV6-6|once|TRBJ2-7|.
TGTGCCAGCAGTTTAAGCGATTACGAGCAGTACTTC
CASSLSDYEQYF
>TRBV7-2|.|TRBJ1-1|TRBD1
TGTGCCAGCAGCACCCGACAGGGGATCACTGAAGCTTTCTTT
CASSTRQGITEAFF
>TRBV7-9|once|TRBJ2-7|.
TGTGCCAGCAGCTTCGGAGGGACCGAGCAGTACTTC
CASSFGGTEQYF
>TRBV19|few|TRBJ1-1|TRBD1
TGTGCCACGCGGACAGGGAACACTGAAGCTTTCTTT
CATRTGNTEAFF
>TRBV27|.|TRBJ1-4|.
TGTGCCAGCAGCTCCCCGACCGGACAGAGTAATGAAAAACTGTTTTTT
CASSSPTGQSNEKLFF
>TRBV6-1|.|TRBJ1-1|.
TGTGCCAGCCTTCCTGGAGGGTTCATGAACACTGAAGCTTTCTTT
CASLPGGFMNTEAFF
>TRBV7-8|.|TRBJ2-2|TRBD2
TGTGCCAGCAGTCCTACGGGGAGGGAAGAGCTGTTTTTT
CASSPTGREELFF
>TRBV19|.|TRBJ2-3|TRBD2
TGTGCCAGTAGTCCTCCCCGGGACTACTCTAGCACAGATACGCAGTATTTT
CASSPPRDYSSTDTQYF
>TRBV7-9|.|TRBJ1-1|.
TGTGCCAGCAGCTCCCCCGGTATAGGAGTTGGTTGGGCTTTCTTT
CASSSPGIGVGWAFF
>TRBV5-6|.|TRBJ2-5|TRBD2
TGTGCCAGCAGCTTAGGGACTAGCGACCAAGAGACCCAGTACTTC
CASSLGTSDQETQYF
>TRBV27|once|TRBJ2-1|.
TGTGCCAGCAGTATACTCCCCTCCAATGAGCAGTTCTTC
CASSILPSNEQFF
>TRBV19|.|TRBJ2-7|TRBD2
TGTGCCAGTAGTATACATAGCGGGGGTACATCGGCCTACGAGCAGTACTTC
CASSIHSGGTSAYEQYF
>TRBV7-9|.|TRBJ1-5|.
TGTGCCAGCAGCAAAGAGGGGGAGCCCCAGCATTTT
CASSKEGEPQHF
>TRBV28|.|TRBJ2-7|TRBD2
TGTGCCAGCAGTCCCAGCCTAGCGGACTACGAGCAGTACTTC
CASSPSLADYEQYF
>TRBV5-1|.|TRBJ2-7|.
TGCGCCAGCAGCTTGGGTAGAGGTGACGAGCAGTACTTC
CASSLGRGDEQYF
>TRBV27|.|TRBJ2-3|.
TGTGCCAGCAGTCTAGGGGGAGCAACAGATACGCAGTATTTT
CASSLGGATDTQYF
>TRBV13|.|TRBJ1-2|.
TGTGCCAGCAGCTTAGGGGGCTTCTATGGCTACACCTTC
CASSLGGFYGYTF
>TRBV5-1|.|TRBJ1-3|.
TGCGCCAGCAGCTTTGACAGCCGGTCCTCTGGAAACACCATATATTTT
CASSFDSRSSGNTIYF
>TRBV6-1|.|TRBJ2-5|.
TGTGCCAGCAGTGGTCCTCCCCACTTCCCGTACCAAGAGACCCAGTACTTC
CASSGPPHFPYQETQYF
>TRBV28|.|TRBJ2-4|.
TGTGCCACTACCGGACTGACCCTAGCCAAAAACATTCAGTACTTC
CATTGLTLAKNIQYF
>TRBV6-5|.|TRBJ1-5|.
TGTGCCAGCAGTTACGGGAGGTATCAGCCCCAGCATTTT
CASSYGRYQPQHF
>TRBV5-4|.|TRBJ2-1|.
TGTGCCAGCACCCTTTCCAATGAGCAGTTCTTC
CASTLSNEQFF
>TRBV6-5|.|TRBJ2-3|.
TGTGCCAGCAGTTACTCGACTGCAGCTGCAGATACGCAGTATTTT
CASSYSTAAADTQYF
>TRBV28|.|TRBJ2-7|TRBD1
TGTGCCAGCAGTTTATCGCCAGGGGGCTACGAGCAGTACTTC
CASSLSPGGYEQYF
>TRBV19|once|TRBJ2-1|.
TGTGCCACCAGAGGGCCCGTCTACAATGAGCAGTTCTTC
CATRGPVYNEQFF
>TRBV30|.|TRBJ2-3|.
TGTGCCTGGACTACTCGATTCTTTCCTACGGATACGCAGTATTTT
CAWTTRFFPTDTQYF
>TRBV27|.|TRBJ2-7|.
TGTGCCAGCAGGGGGGGGGCGCTTTACGAGCAGTACTTC
CASRGGALYEQYF
>TRBV5-1|.|TRBJ2-3|.
TGCGCCAGCAGCTTGGGTTCGGTTAGCACAGATACGCAGTATTTT
CASSLGSVSTDTQYF
>TRBV6-4|once|TRBJ1-2|TRBD1
TGTGCCAGCAGTCCAGGGGGCGCGACTGGCTACACCTTC
CASSPGGATGYTF
>TRBV19|.|TRBJ2-4|TRBD2
TGTGCCAGTAGCGGGACTAGCGGCCAAAAAAACATTCAGTACTTC
CASSGTSGQKNIQYF
>TRBV9|.|TRBJ2-3|TRBD1
TGTGCCAGCAGCCCCTATCCCGGGACAGGGGGCACAGATACGCAGTATTTT
CASSPYPGTGGTDTQYF
>TRBV7-2|.|TRBJ2-1|TRBD2
TGTGCCAGCGCGCCGGGAGGATACAATGAGCAGTTCTTC
CASAPGGYNEQFF
>TRBV10-3|.|TRBJ2-7|.
TGTGCCATCAGTGAGGGGCCTTCCTACGAGCAGTACTTC
CAISEGPSYEQYF
>TRBV19|.|TRBJ2-4|TRBD2
TGTGCCAGCAGTGCCCTTCTAGCGGGAGGAGGAAACATTCAGTACTTC
CASSALLAGGGNIQYF
>TRBV4-1|.|TRBJ2-1|.
TGCGCCAGCAGCCAACCGACAGGCAATGAGCAGTTCTTC
CASSQPTGNEQFF
>TRBV5-4|.|TRBJ1-1|.
TGTGCCAGCAAGAGAGGGAGTTTCGACACTGAAGCTTTCTTT
CASKRGSFDTEAFF
>TRBV6-1|.|TRBJ2-7|TRBD2
TGTGCCAGCAGTGAAGGGAGCGGGAGCTACTACGAGCAGTACTTC
CASSEGSGSYYEQYF